This TCR beta chain was sequenced for a study of blood T cell repertoires in COVID-19. Study-wide context: Sources were T cells, B-cell-depleted T cells, or PBMCs; the material itself was cDNA or gDNA.

Germline CDR1 and CDR2: LGHDT and YNNKEL (reference sequence). This CDR3 region has 13 residues. V lost 0 bases, J lost 4 bases, and 6 bases lay in between. In the authors' methods: Amplification of reference gene primers was used by the study to estimate nucleated cell counts. Using immunoSEQ multiplex PCR, the repertoire was profiled, and TCRdb retains in-frame clones only, with some absent. That table gives V, J and clone size, and the DNA gave D and trimming. This sample has over 100,000 clones; 85% to 90% occur once, and the top ten carry under 13%. Material: peripheral blood. V usage is TRBV3-1 (or the pseudogene TRBV3-2) and J usage is TRBJ1-1; D may be TRBD1 (5 bases). The clonotype was recovered from an older man with acute or convalescent COVID-19. This CDR3 is CASSQDRATEAFF. CDR3 sequence (DNA): TGTGCCAGCAGCCAAGACAGGGCCACTGAAGCTTTCTTT.